A single sample gave rise to the 4 T cell receptor beta chains below, sequenced in a study of shared T cell receptors in the human thymus. Assay used: immunoSEQ multiplex PCR; TCRdb lists only in-frame clones, some missing. The table has approximately 660,000 clones, roughly 88% seen once. These data were also filed under a second study, of human thymus T cells.

Sequencing was carried out using thymocytes. All receptors come from a boy younger than two with a congenital heart defect.

V is TRBV4-2 and J is TRBJ2-7; TRBD2 matches at 9 bases. The CDR3 has 17 amino acids. Trimming took 0 bases from V and 2 from J; bases not matched to a gene: 8. Germline V gene lookup returns CDR1 LGHNA and CDR2 YNFKEQ. The CDR3 sequence: CASSQDFGGRAAYEQYF. CDR3 DNA: TGTGCCAGCAGCCAAGATTTCGGCGGGAGGGCCGCCTACGAGCAGTACTTC.

The chain employs TRBV28 and TRBJ2-1; 7 nucleotides agree with TRBD1. The CDR3 runs to 17 residues. V lost 7 bases to trimming and J lost 0 bases; unmatched junction nucleotides: 12. From germline, CDR1 is MDHEN and CDR2 SYDVKM. The CDR3, as DNA: TGTGCCAGCACCAAGACCGGGACAGAGAACTCCTACAATGAGCAGTTCTTC. The encoded protein is CASTKTGTENSYNEQFF.

This chain links TRBV28 with TRBJ2-7; 11 bases are a match to TRBD2. This CDR3 region has 16 residues. Germline CDR1 and CDR2: MDHEN and SYDVKM. With V trimmed by 4 bases and J by 3 bases, 8 bases remained unmatched. CDR3 DNA: TGTGCCAGCAGTTCTTCCGGGACTAGCGGCAGCTACGAGCAGTACTTC. It codes for CASSSSGTSGSYEQYF.

The count of this clone is one. The genes are TRBV7-9 and TRBJ2-7; TRBD2 aligns across 14 bases. Germline assignment: CDR1 SEHNR and CDR2 FQNEAQ (reference sequence). V lost 1 base to trimming and J lost 0 bases; unmatched junction nucleotides: 8. This CDR3 has 19 residues. The CDR3 nucleotides are TGTGCCAGCAGCTTAGTGGTGACTAGCGGGAGGGGAAGCTCCTACGAGCAGTACTTC. It translates to CASSLVVTSGRGSSYEQYF.